The present entry profiles one TCR beta chain with its context. Its cognate antigen is unknown. The data are from a study of OX40 agonist ivuxolimab in advanced cancers. On the study more broadly: Each patient was given ivuxolimab into a vein every 2 weeks, at 0.01 to 10 mg/kg. Aged roughly 20 to 79 with a mean of approximately 60 years, they were around 85% male. Prior therapy, whether anti-PD-1, anti-PD-L1 or anti-CTLA-4, was allowed, and more than 35% had some. Whole-study findings and limits: Some nonresponders additionally presented with little normalized T-cell clonal expansion.

Here immunoSEQ multiplex PCR was the method, and the copy in TCRdb shows in-frame clones only, minus some. The sample lists approximately 90,000 clones, roughly nine tenths occurring once. The V gene lost 7 bases and the J gene lost 4 bases, with 20 bases spanning the gap. The CDR3 consists of 15 residues. CDR1 is SGHAT and CDR2 is FQNNGV in the germline V gene. The genes are TRBV11-2 and TRBJ2-7, with no clear D. This TCR was sampled from an adult with an advanced solid tumor such as melanoma, head and neck, liver or kidney cancer. Material: CD4+ or CD8+ T cells sorted from blood, obtained in a trial of the OX40 agonist ivuxolimab. CDR3: CASTKNPSLAYEQYF. Written as DNA, the CDR3 is TGTGCCAGCACCAAAAACCCCTCCCTGGCGTACGAGCAGTACTTC.